These 26 T cell receptor beta chains were all obtained from the same sample, sequenced in a study of blood T cell repertoires in COVID-19. Here immunoSEQ multiplex PCR was the method, and the copy in TCRdb shows in-frame clones only, minus some. The sample has 150,000 to 200,000 clones, roughly 84% seen once. The sequencing input was peripheral blood. The receptors stem from a woman between 55 and 75 years old with acute or convalescent COVID-19.

V is TRBV5-1 and J is TRBJ2-2; 10 bases agree with TRBD1. The germline CDR1 and CDR2 sequences are SGHRS and YFSETQ. The junction had 1 base not matched to a gene; V was cut back by 3 bases and J by 5 bases. The CDR3 is 14 residues long. CDR3 nucleotides: TGCGCCAGCAGCTGGGGACAGGGGACCGGGGAGCTGTTTTTT. Amino acids: CASSWGQGTGELFF.

The gene calls are TRBV24-1 and TRBJ2-3; TRBD1 matches at 11 bases. With 4 bases clipped from V and 4 bases from J, the junction kept 6 bases outside the gene matches. The CDR3 has 16 residues. CDR1 and CDR2 (germline): KGHDR, SFDVKD. CDR3: CATSELGTGGADTQYF. For the CDR3, the DNA is TGTGCCACCAGTGAACTCGGGACAGGGGGGGCAGATACGCAGTATTTT.

This clone was observed a handful of times. The chain employs TRBV12-3 or TRBV12-4 and TRBJ1-5, with TRBD1 as a possible D gene (5 bases). The CDR3 extends over 13 amino acids. V shed 6 bases and J shed 3 bases, with 9 bases lying between them. The CDR3 spells CASRGRDNQPQHF. As DNA, the CDR3 is TGTGCCAGCAGGGGCAGGGACAATCAGCCCCAGCATTTT.

For this clone: Other DNA sequences in the same sample also yield this CDR3. This rearrangement joins TRBV6-5 to TRBJ2-7; 7 nucleotides align to TRBD2. CDR1 is MNHEY and CDR2 is SVGAGI in the germline V gene. The J segment lost 0 bases and the V segment lost 9 bases, leaving 5 bases of the junction unmatched. The CDR3 runs 13 residues. The CDR3 DNA sequence: TGTGCCAGTTTGGGGGGGAGCTCCTACGAGCAGTACTTC. Protein product: CASLGGSSYEQYF.

The gene calls are TRBV4-3 and TRBJ2-3; 7 bases match TRBD1. Germline CDR1 reads LGHNA; CDR2 reads YSLEER. The CDR3 loop spans 15 amino acids. J lost 4 bases, V lost 5 bases, and 9 bases had no gene match. CDR3 DNA sequence: TGCGCCAGCAGCGAGGGGCACAGGGGTTCAGATACGCAGTATTTT. Translated: CASSEGHRGSDTQYF.

CDR3: CASSHGTGYEQYF. The CDR3 DNA follows: TGTGCCAGCAGCCACGGGACAGGGTACGAGCAGTACTTC. The rearrangement uses TRBV14 and TRBJ2-7, with TRBD1 matching over 9 bases. The CDR3 length is 13 residues. The V gene's germline CDR1 is SGHDN and CDR2 FVKESK. Trimming at V came to 3 bases and at J to 4 bases, leaving 1 base not matched to a gene.

The chain employs TRBV5-1 and TRBJ1-4, with D perhaps TRBD1 (5 bases). V was shortened by 0 bases and J by 11 bases, with 20 bases between the two germline ends. CDR1 is SGHRS, CDR2 YFSETQ, per germline. The CDR3 is made up of 16 amino acids. Here the CDR3 reads CASSLAPSQAGVKLFF. The CDR3 nucleotides are TGCGCCAGCAGCTTGGCGCCGTCACAGGCTGGTGTGAAACTGTTTTTT.

The chain uses TRBV9 and TRBJ2-5, with no clear D. Between the trimmed V and J ends, which lost 3 bases and 1 base, there was a span of 10 bases. This CDR3 is built from 14 residues. Germline V gene sequence: CDR1 SGDLS, CDR2 YYNGEE. CDR3 protein: CASSASVRQETQYF. CDR3 coding DNA: TGTGCCAGCAGCGCTTCAGTACGCCAAGAGACCCAGTACTTC.

This clone was seen only once. The same CDR3 can be traced to other DNA sequences in this sample. This chain connects TRBV19 to TRBJ1-1, with TRBD1 identical over 7 bases. V dropped 7 bases and J dropped 0; count of bases not matched to a gene: 5. The CDR3 length is 14 residues. Germline CDR1 is LNHDA and CDR2 is SQIVND (reference sequence). CDR3 residues: CASTPTGVNTEAFF. DNA for the CDR3: TGTGCCAGTACCCCCACAGGGGTGAACACTGAAGCTTTCTTT.

This chain links TRBV7-2 with TRBJ2-7; D is possibly TRBD1 (5 bases). Between the trimmed V and J ends, which lost 2 bases and 3 bases, there was a span of 11 bases. Germline values: CDR1 SGHTA, CDR2 FQGNSA. The CDR3 length is 14 residues. CDR3 sequence (DNA): TGTGCCAGCAGCTTAATCGGGCAGGGCTACGAGCAGTACTTC. It yields the protein CASSLIGQGYEQYF.

J is TRBJ1-5 and V is TRBV7-8; 8 bases align to TRBD1. CDR3 length: 15 amino acids. Trimming cost V 5 bases and J 0 bases; bases outside gene matches: 3. In germline, CDR1 is SGHVS, CDR2 FQNEAQ. The CDR3 reads CASSRQGFSNQPQHF. The DNA for the CDR3 is TGTGCCAGCAGCCGACAGGGGTTTAGCAATCAGCCCCAGCATTTT. Full variable domain (missing parts from reference TRBV7-8 and TRBJ1-5): GAGVSQSPRYKVAKRGQDVALRCDPISGHVSLFWYQQALGQGPEFLTYFQNEAQLDKSGLPSDRFFAERPEGSVSTLKIQRTQQEDSAVYLCASSRQGFSNQPQHFGDGTRLSIL.

This chain connects TRBV5-1 to TRBJ2-7; TRBD1 matches 8 bases. The CDR3 extends over 15 amino acids. With V trimmed by 4 bases and J by 0 bases, 6 bases remained unmatched. Germline V lookup: CDR1 SGHRS, CDR2 YFSETQ. This chain's CDR3 is CASSLPGQASYEQYF. The CDR3 nucleotides read TGCGCCAGCAGCCTACCGGGACAGGCCTCCTACGAGCAGTACTTC.

CDR3 residues: CASSVRLAGAPNEQFF. The CDR3 region has the DNA TGTGCCAGCAGCGTGAGACTAGCGGGGGCTCCTAATGAGCAGTTCTTC. This sequence joins TRBV9 and TRBJ2-1; 12 bases map to TRBD2. Per germline, CDR1 SGDLS and CDR2 YYNGEE. The V and J ends lost 2 bases and 7 bases, in that order; junction bases with no gene match: 7. There are 16 residues in the CDR3.

The V call is TRBV14, the J call TRBJ2-4; 7 bases are shared with TRBD1. The germline gives CDR1 SGHDN, CDR2 FVKESK. V lost 4 bases and J lost 1; bases outside the gene matches: 4. This CDR3 has 15 residues. The chain's CDR3 is CASSLLTGAKNIQYF. Here the CDR3 DNA reads TGTGCCAGCAGCCTCCTGACAGGGGCCAAAAACATTCAGTACTTC.

V and J are TRBV10-2 and TRBJ1-2; the D gene is possibly TRBD1 (6 bases). Germline values: CDR1 WSHSY, CDR2 SAAADI. The ends were cut back, 6 bases at V and 6 bases at J, with 14 bases in the middle. CDR3 length: 13 residues. The CDR3, as DNA: TGCGCCAGCAGCCCGACAGGATTAAATGGCTACACCTTC. Amino acids: CASSPTGLNGYTF.

This chain connects TRBV5-1 to TRBJ2-2; no definite D call. V lost 3 bases to trimming and J lost 1 base, with 7 bases between them. Germline CDR1 reads SGHRS; CDR2 reads YFSETQ. This CDR3 has 14 residues. The chain's CDR3 is CASSSERNTGELFF. In nucleotides, the CDR3 is TGCGCCAGCAGCTCCGAGCGGAACACCGGGGAGCTGTTTTTT.

The V gene is TRBV28, the J gene TRBJ1-1; D perhaps matches TRBD1 (6 bases). Between the trimmed V and J ends, which lost 1 base and 6 bases, there was a span of 9 bases. Germline-derived CDR1 and CDR2 are MDHEN and SYDVKM. The length of the CDR3 is 13 residues. As DNA, the CDR3 is TGTGCCAGCAGTTTATTCAGGGGTGCTGAAGCTTTCTTT. Its translation is CASSLFRGAEAFF.

The rearrangement uses TRBV18 and TRBJ1-3, with D unclear. The germline CDR1 and CDR2 sequences are KGHSH and LQKENI. This CDR3 has 17 residues. V gave up 2 bases and J gave up 2 bases, with 16 bases separating them. As DNA, the CDR3 is TGTGCCAGCTCACCAGACCATGGCAGGCCGACTGGAAACACCATATATTTT. The encoded protein is CASSPDHGRPTGNTIYF.

The chain combines TRBV5-1 with TRBJ1-2, with TRBD1 as a possible D gene (6 bases). This CDR3 has 15 amino acids. The germline CDR1 and CDR2 sequences are SGHRS and YFSETQ. Trimming took off 4 bases at V and 0 bases at J, with 13 bases between the two ends. The CDR3 DNA sequence: TGCGCCAGCAGCCCAGACAGGCCAGCTAACTATGGCTACACCTTC. Protein sequence: CASSPDRPANYGYTF.

This clone was detected a few times. The chain recombines TRBV5-6 with TRBJ2-7, with TRBD1 matching over 10 bases. The V gene end was trimmed by 4 bases and the J gene end by 6 bases; junction bases not matched to a gene: 7. Germline values: CDR1 SGHDT, CDR2 YYEEEE. The CDR3 loop spans 14 amino acids. DNA of the CDR3: TGTGCCAGCAGCAGACGGGACAGGGGAGCCGAGCAGTACTTC. Its translation: CASSRRDRGAEQYF.

This clone has a handful of counts. The rearrangement uses TRBV9 and TRBJ1-6; the match to TRBD1 covers 9 bases. Germline V CDR1 and CDR2: SGDLS, YYNGEE. After removal of 0 bases from V and 9 bases from J, the junction contained 4 bases not matched to a gene. The CDR3 contains 15 residues. CDR3 nucleotide sequence: TGTGCCAGCAGCGTAGAAATGGGACAGGGTTCACCCCTCCACTTT. This codes for CASSVEMGQGSPLHF.

The CDR3 region is CASSYVGVNQPQHF. The CDR3 DNA is TGTGCCAGCAGCTATGTAGGGGTTAATCAGCCCCAGCATTTT. The rearrangement uses TRBV7-2 and TRBJ1-5, with D possibly TRBD1 on 5 matching bases. Germline loops: CDR1 SGHTA, CDR2 FQGNSA. The CDR3 loop spans 14 amino acids. Trimming left V 4 bases short and J 4 bases short, with 11 bases between.

This CDR3 is CASSRTLQETQYF. Written as DNA, the CDR3 is TGTGCCAGCAGCCGGACACTTCAAGAGACCCAGTACTTC. This chain uses TRBV3-1 (or the pseudogene TRBV3-2) with TRBJ2-5, with D possibly TRBD1 on 5 matching bases. This CDR3 is built from 13 residues. The V and J ends lost 4 bases and 2 bases respectively, with 8 bases between them. Per the germline V gene, CDR1 is LGHDT and CDR2 is YNNKEL (reference sequence).

The rearrangement joins TRBV4-2 to TRBJ2-1; 11 bases are shared with TRBD2. J lost 7 bases, V lost 6 bases, and 14 bases had no gene match. The CDR3 runs to 17 residues. Germline V CDR1 and CDR2: LGHNA, YNFKEQ. CDR3 protein: CASRNSGGAGVSNEQFF. CDR3 nucleotides: TGTGCCAGCAGAAATAGCGGGGGGGCCGGAGTCTCAAATGAGCAGTTCTTC.

The V and J genes are TRBV3-1 (or the pseudogene TRBV3-2) and TRBJ2-5; possibly TRBD2 for D (5 bases). CDR1 and CDR2 (germline): LGHDT, YNNKEL (reference sequence). The CDR3 runs 13 residues. The V and J ends lost 2 bases and 6 bases respectively, with 10 bases between them. CDR3 nucleotides: TGTGCCAGCAGCCAACAGTCGGGGAAGACCCAGTACTTC. Amino acid sequence: CASSQQSGKTQYF.

V usage is TRBV7-2 and J usage is TRBJ1-1, with D unresolved. This CDR3 is 14 amino acids long. The germline gives CDR1 SGHTA, CDR2 FQGNSA. The ends were cut back, 1 base at V and 6 bases at J, with 12 bases in the middle. The CDR3 spells CASSLGHGNAEAFF. CDR3 bases: TGTGCCAGCAGCTTAGGACATGGAAACGCTGAAGCTTTCTTT.